The 27 T cell receptor beta chains given below trace back to one sample, sequenced in a study of blood T cell repertoires in COVID-19. The assay was immunoSEQ multiplex PCR, and TCRdb's table has in-frame clones only and misses some. The sample has 200,000 or so clones; roughly 84% are singletons. The sample consisted of peripheral blood. These receptor sequences come from a man over 45 with COVID-19, enrolled during active disease.

The V and J genes are TRBV4-1 and TRBJ2-7, with 12 bases aligning to TRBD2. From germline, CDR1 is MGHRA and CDR2 YSYEKL. V trimming: 2 bases; J trimming: 9 bases; junction bases outside the gene matches: 5. This CDR3 contains 14 residues. The CDR3 coding sequence is TGCGCCAGCAGCCAACCCGGACTAGCGGGAACGCAGTACTTC. Its protein product is CASSQPGLAGTQYF.

The V and J genes are TRBV5-1 and TRBJ2-5, with a possible D match to TRBD1 (6 bases). The ends were cut back, 9 bases at V and 1 base at J, with 13 bases in the middle. This CDR3 contains 13 residues. Germline CDR1 is SGHRS and CDR2 is YFSETQ. The CDR3 loop reads CATKQGFQETQYF. DNA of the CDR3: TGCGCCACCAAACAGGGTTTCCAAGAGACCCAGTACTTC. The whole variable domain, filled in from reference TRBV5-1 and TRBJ2-5, reads KAGVTQTPRYLIKTRGQQVTLSCSPISGHRSVSWYQQTPGQGLQFLFEYFSETQRNKGNFPGRFSGRQFSNSRSEMNVSTLELGDSALYLCATKQGFQETQYFGPGTRLLVL.

The chain uses TRBV7-8 and TRBJ1-2; 10 bases line up with TRBD1. The CDR3 covers 15 residues. Unmatched junction bases numbered 4, after V lost 5 bases and J lost 1 base. Germline assignment: CDR1 SGHVS and CDR2 FQNEAQ. CDR3 residues: CASSRGDRGNYGYTF. CDR3 coding DNA: TGTGCCAGCAGCCGAGGGGACAGGGGTAACTATGGCTACACCTTC.

V usage is TRBV28 and J usage is TRBJ2-2, with D unresolved. Germline lookup yields CDR1 MDHEN and CDR2 SYDVKM. The V end lost 6 bases, the J end lost 6 bases, and 14 bases lay between the germline ends. CDR3 size: 14 residues. CDR3 sequence (DNA): TGTGCCAGCAGATTAAGTAGAACCGCCGGGGAGCTGTTTTTT. This gives the protein CASRLSRTAGELFF.

The chain couples TRBV30 to TRBJ1-3; D possibly corresponds to TRBD1 (5 bases). The germline V gene has CDR1 GTSNPN and CDR2 SVGIG (reference sequence). Between the trimmed V and J ends, which lost 4 bases and 2 bases, there was a span of 9 bases. The CDR3 is 13 amino acids. The CDR3 DNA sequence: TGTGCCTGGACGGGAGGGGCTGGAAACACCATATATTTT. Protein sequence: CAWTGGAGNTIYF.

The sample holds one count of this clone. The rearrangement links TRBV6-5 to TRBJ2-2; D perhaps matches TRBD2 (6 bases). Germline V gene data show CDR1 as MNHEY and CDR2 as SVGAGI. Between the trimmed V and J ends, which lost 9 bases and 8 bases, there was a span of 13 bases. The CDR3 loop spans 12 amino acids. The CDR3 DNA reads TGTGCCAGTCCCACTAGCTTTGGGGAGCTGTTTTTT. Its protein product is CASPTSFGELFF.

This clone has just one count. The gene calls are TRBV7-2 and TRBJ2-7, with D possibly matching TRBD1 (5 bases). The V gene lost 2 bases and the J gene lost 0 bases, with 8 bases spanning the gap. Per the germline V gene, CDR1 is SGHTA and CDR2 is FQGNSA. This CDR3 has 14 amino acids. The CDR3 sequence is CASSLHRGSYEQYF. In DNA, the CDR3 is TGTGCCAGCAGCTTACATAGGGGCTCCTACGAGCAGTACTTC.

The chain couples TRBV12-5 to TRBJ1-1, with D perhaps TRBD1 (5 bases). The germline CDR1 and CDR2 sequences are LGHNT and FRNRAP. The CDR3 length is 13 residues. Trimming took 0 bases from V and 11 from J, leaving 13 bases between them. The CDR3 coding sequence is TGTGCTAGTGGTTTGGTTAGGGGAACTAGCGCTTTCTTT. Translation: CASGLVRGTSAFF.

The rearrangement uses TRBV3-1 (or the pseudogene TRBV3-2) and TRBJ2-3; 14 positions agree with TRBD2. This CDR3 is 16 amino acids long. The germline V gene has CDR1 LGHDT and CDR2 YNNKEL (reference sequence). The trim removed 4 bases at V and 5 bases at J, leaving 5 bases unmatched. The CDR3: CASSPGTSGGRDTQYF. The DNA for the CDR3 is TGTGCCAGCAGCCCGGGGACTAGCGGGGGCAGAGATACGCAGTATTTT.

This chain connects TRBV29-1 to TRBJ2-7; TRBD2 agrees at 8 bases. Germline CDR1 is SQVTM and CDR2 is ANQGSEA. Trimming at V came to 5 bases and at J to 2 bases, leaving 2 bases not matched to a gene. This CDR3 has 12 amino acids. CDR3: CSVTAGAYEQYF. The CDR3 bases are TGCAGCGTTACAGCGGGAGCCTACGAGCAGTACTTC.

This chain joins TRBV28 and TRBJ1-5, with a weak D call TRBD1 (6 bases). Per the germline V gene, CDR1 is MDHEN and CDR2 is SYDVKM. The CDR3 sequence is 14 residues long. Trimming left V 6 bases short and J 0 bases short, with 9 bases between. CDR3 amino acids: CASSRTVSNQPQHF. DNA of the CDR3: TGTGCCAGCAGCCGGACAGTTAGCAATCAGCCCCAGCATTTT.

The chain recombines TRBV9 with TRBJ1-3; D is uncertain. Germline loops: CDR1 SGDLS, CDR2 YYNGEE. The CDR3 totals 15 residues. The V and J ends lost 0 bases and 0 bases respectively, with 7 bases between them. The chain's CDR3 is CASSVDISSGNTIYF. The CDR3 DNA reads TGTGCCAGCAGCGTAGACATTTCCTCTGGAAACACCATATATTTT.

The rearrangement uses TRBV4-2 and TRBJ1-6; 7 bases fit TRBD1. Losses at the gene ends were 4 bases for V and 6 bases for J; bases not matched to a gene: 9. Germline V gene lookup returns CDR1 LGHNA and CDR2 YNFKEQ. The CDR3 spans 16 residues. CDR3 in amino acids: CASSPEDRRFNSPLHF. The CDR3 region has the DNA TGTGCCAGCAGCCCAGAGGACAGGCGATTTAATTCACCCCTCCACTTT.

The chain links TRBV7-2 to TRBJ2-7, with TRBD2 identical over 9 bases. From germline, CDR1 is SGHTA and CDR2 FQGNSA. V shed 5 bases and J 2 bases; nucleotides not matched to a gene: 7. The CDR3 is 15 residues long. The CDR3 protein is CASSLLAGTTYEQYF. The CDR3 bases are TGTGCCAGCAGCCTCCTAGCGGGGACCACCTACGAGCAGTACTTC.

The chain carries TRBV18 and TRBJ2-1, with 13 bases fitting TRBD2. Looked up from germline, CDR1 is KGHSH and CDR2 is LQKENI. V lost 3 bases, J lost 9 bases, and 8 bases stayed unmatched. The CDR3 spans 16 residues. CDR3 in amino acids: CASSPKGLAGVLEQFF. Written as DNA, the CDR3 is TGTGCCAGCTCACCGAAAGGACTAGCGGGGGTCCTTGAGCAGTTCTTC.

The chain uses TRBV2 and TRBJ2-7; 7 positions match TRBD2. Per germline, CDR1 SNHLY and CDR2 FYNNEI. The V and J ends lost 6 bases and 2 bases, in that order; junction bases with no gene match: 13. This CDR3 has 16 residues. CDR3 protein: CASRTPGRRATYEQYF. CDR3 nucleotide sequence: TGTGCCAGCAGGACCCCCGGGAGGCGGGCTACCTACGAGCAGTACTTC.

The chain joins TRBV3-1 (or the pseudogene TRBV3-2) to TRBJ2-7; D is possibly TRBD1 (6 bases). Germline V lookup: CDR1 LGHDT, CDR2 YNNKEL (reference sequence). The CDR3 is made up of 14 amino acids. V was shortened by 2 bases and J by 3 bases, with 11 bases between the two germline ends. Here the CDR3 DNA reads TGTGCCAGCAGCCAATCCGGACAGAGCTACGAGCAGTACTTC. Amino acids: CASSQSGQSYEQYF.

The gene calls are TRBV30 and TRBJ2-7; D may be TRBD1 (6 bases). CDR1 and CDR2 (germline): GTSNPN, SVGIG (reference sequence). The V gene lost 5 bases and the J gene lost 3 bases, with 11 bases spanning the gap. This CDR3 contains 12 residues. CDR3 loop: CAWGSQGYEQYF. The CDR3 nucleotides are TGTGCCTGGGGTTCACAGGGCTACGAGCAGTACTTC.

The gene calls are TRBV15 and TRBJ2-7; 11 bases fit TRBD2. There are 15 residues in the CDR3. Trimming at V came to 2 bases and at J to 5 bases, leaving 5 bases not matched to a gene. Germline assignment: CDR1 LNHNV and CDR2 YYDKDF (reference sequence). The CDR3, as DNA: TGTGCCACCAGCAGACTAGCGGGAGGAATGAACGAGCAGTACTTC. It is translated as CATSRLAGGMNEQYF. The variable domain in full, with the rest retrieved from reference TRBV15 and TRBJ2-7, is DAMVIQNPRYQVTQFGKPVTLSCSQTLNHNVMYWYQQKSSQAPKLLFHYYDKDFNNEADTPDNFQSRRPNTSFCFLDIRSPGLGDTAMYLCATSRLAGGMNEQYFGPGTRLTVT.

V usage is TRBV28 and J usage is TRBJ2-7; TRBD1 might be the D (6 bases). The CDR3 is 15 amino acids. The V and J ends lost 3 bases and 7 bases respectively, with 19 bases between them. From germline, CDR1 is MDHEN and CDR2 SYDVKM. The CDR3 is CASSFRPGAIGEQYF. CDR3 DNA: TGTGCCAGCAGTTTCAGGCCAGGGGCTATCGGGGAGCAGTACTTC. The whole variable domain, filled in from reference TRBV28 and TRBJ2-7, reads DVKVTQSSRYLVKRTGEKVFLECVQDMDHENMFWYRQDPGLGLRLIYFSYDVKMKEKGDIPEGYSVSREKKERFSLILESASTNQTSMYLCASSFRPGAIGEQYFGPGTRLTVT.

The chain employs TRBV6-1 and TRBJ2-7; TRBD2 matches 9 bases. Germline loops: CDR1 MNHNS, CDR2 SASEGT. The CDR3 consists of 17 residues. The junction had 9 bases not matched to a gene; V was cut back by 1 base and J by 2 bases. CDR3 sequence: CASSEGSLAGTPYEQYF. For the CDR3, the DNA is TGTGCCAGCAGTGAAGGGTCCCTAGCGGGAACACCCTACGAGCAGTACTTC.

The chain couples TRBV27 to TRBJ2-1, with a weak D call TRBD2 (6 bases). This CDR3 has 13 residues. Trimming shortened V by 4 bases and J by 7 bases, and 11 bases separated the two germline ends. Germline V gene data show CDR1 as MNHEY and CDR2 as SMNVEV (reference sequence). Written as DNA, the CDR3 is TGTGCCAGCAGTTCGGGGGTCTGGAATGAGCAGTTCTTC. Its protein is CASSSGVWNEQFF.

The chain uses TRBV21-1 and TRBJ2-1; TRBD2, as called in the table, went unchecked against the DNA. TRBV21-1 is a known pseudogene. The CDR3 has 17 residues. The CDR3 DNA follows: TGTGCCAGCAGCAAAGTCGACCGGGGGAGGTCTAACAATGAGCAGTTCTTC. Translated, it gives CASSKVDRGRSNNEQFF.

This sequence joins TRBV7-6 and TRBJ2-3; 8 bases align to TRBD1. Per the germline V gene, CDR1 is SGHVS and CDR2 is FNYEAQ. This CDR3 is 19 amino acids long. Trimming took 3 bases from V and 2 from J; bases not matched to a gene: 16. The CDR3 sequence: CASSFLDPSQGAYTDTQYF. The CDR3 coding sequence is TGTGCCAGCAGCTTCCTAGATCCTTCCCAGGGGGCCTACACAGATACGCAGTATTTT.

This sequence joins TRBV18 and TRBJ2-7; TRBD1 matches at 7 bases. Germline assignment: CDR1 KGHSH and CDR2 LQKENI. This CDR3 is 14 amino acids long. The V and J ends lost 2 bases and 5 bases, in that order; junction bases with no gene match: 6. CDR3 nucleotide sequence: TGTGCCAGCTCACCAGGGACAGCACGGGACGAGCAGTACTTC. Protein sequence: CASSPGTARDEQYF.

V usage is TRBV19 and J usage is TRBJ2-7, with 10 bases identical to TRBD2. With 0 bases clipped from V and 2 bases from J, the junction kept 4 bases outside the gene matches. CDR3 length equals 16 residues. Germline CDR1 LNHDA, CDR2 SQIVND (reference sequence). The CDR3 DNA reads as TGTGCCAGTAGTATAGACCTAGCGGGGGAAACCTACGAGCAGTACTTC. Translated: CASSIDLAGETYEQYF.

The chain uses TRBV6-1 and TRBJ1-1, with a tentative D call TRBD1 (6 bases). Trimming cost V 1 base and J 1 base, with 10 bases left between them. The CDR3 is made up of 15 amino acids. Looked up from germline, CDR1 is MNHNS and CDR2 is SASEGT. The CDR3 spells CASSEVGHWNTEAFF. The CDR3 DNA follows: TGTGCCAGCAGTGAAGTGGGACACTGGAACACTGAAGCTTTCTTT.